Sequencing of this T cell receptor beta chain was carried out in a study of cytotoxic CD8 clonotypes in ibrutinib-treated CLL. On this clone itself: As yet, its antigen is unknown.

Germline V gene data show CDR1 as LNHNV and CDR2 as YYDKDF (reference sequence). The junction had 17 bases not matched to a gene; V was cut back by 1 base and J by 5 bases. This CDR3 region has 18 residues. Sequenced by immunoSEQ multiplex PCR; TCRdb stores in-frame clones only, minus some. This table has roughly 180,000 clones, roughly four fifths appearing once. Study results and limitations: Different sampling times were used for sustained-remission and progressing patients.

The chain is built from TRBV15 and TRBJ2-7; 7 bases are shared with TRBD1. The sample here was PBMCs, taken after 24 months of ibrutinib treatment. This clonotype originated in a human donor with chronic lymphocytic leukemia. For the CDR3, the DNA is TGTGCCACCAGCAGAGCCACGTCGGGGCAGGGGGTAATGGACGAGCAGTACTTC. As protein: CATSRATSGQGVMDEQYF.